This note documents a single TCR beta chain sequence. No antigen is known for it. The record originates from a study of T cell repertoires in cytomegalovirus infection. In the study overall: Both a matching HLA type and CMV infection were indicated by public TCR beta signatures.

Overall study findings and caveats: The response measured ex vivo was dominated by TCR beta clonotypes (HLA-C-restricted and CMV-specific). Cumulative frequency (of public TCR beta family members) identified carriers of CMV plus the relevant HLA.

TCRdb analysed the reads with MiXCR anew, one entry per CDR3 protein. The profile shows 750,000 to 900,000 distinct CDR3 sequences, about 29% of them singletons. The CDR3 sequence is 15 residues long. The germline CDR1 and CDR2 sequences are MNHNS and SASEGT. Trimming stripped 6 bases from V and 9 bases from J, with 18 bases between. This TCR was sampled from a human donor in good health (CMV status not recorded). Some clones in this sample may be carry-over from other donors' samples. Specimen: cultured CD8+ T cells from PBMCs, collected from culture after CMV antigen stimulation. This chain links TRBV6-1 with TRBJ1-6; a possible D gene is TRBD1 (5 bases). CDR3 sequence reads: CASSQGVGERSPLHF. For the CDR3, the DNA is TGTGCCAGCAGCCAAGGGGTGGGCGAGCGTTCACCCCTCCACTTT.